Listed below are T cell receptor beta chains from one sample, sequenced in a study of cytomegalovirus exposure and HLA in healthy donors. Method: immunoSEQ multiplex PCR; TCRdb's copy keeps in-frame clones and lacks some. The sample records about 160,000 clones, roughly 77% being singletons. The sequencing sample was made of PBMCs. These receptors all stem from a woman under 30 in good health and CMV-seronegative. CDR3s include the opening cysteine and the closing phenylalanine or tryptophan. The D gene is left open where the match is weak. A clone size is listed for some rows: how often the clone was seen (once, few, many), or a class if it is expanded.

clone_size: NA; v_call: TRBV7-2; d_call: TRBD2; j_call: TRBJ2-3; cdr3_aa: CASSQGRTSGMTQYF; cdr3_nt: TGTGCCAGCAGCCAAGGGCGGACTAGCGGGATGACGCAGTATTTT
clone_size: once; v_call: TRBV6-4; d_call: TRBD2; j_call: TRBJ2-1; cdr3_aa: CASSAGLARNEQFF; cdr3_nt: TGTGCCAGCAGCGCGGGACTAGCGCGCAATGAGCAGTTCTTC
clone_size: NA; v_call: TRBV5-1; d_call: TRBD2; j_call: TRBJ2-1; cdr3_aa: CASSLETSGRAYNEQFF; cdr3_nt: TGCGCCAGCAGCTTGGAGACTAGCGGGAGGGCCTACAATGAGCAGTTCTTC
clone_size: NA; v_call: TRBV4-1; d_call: TRBD1; j_call: TRBJ2-1; cdr3_aa: CASRPGRGQLPTYNEQFF; cdr3_nt: TGCGCCAGCAGACCCGGCAGGGGGCAACTGCCTACCTACAATGAGCAGTTCTTC
clone_size: NA; v_call: TRBV5-1; d_call: NA; j_call: TRBJ1-2; cdr3_aa: CASTFRFGYGYTF; cdr3_nt: TGCGCCAGCACCTTTCGTTTCGGGTATGGCTACACCTTC
clone_size: NA; v_call: TRBV7-2; d_call: TRBD2; j_call: TRBJ2-1; cdr3_aa: CASSYGGIRYNEQFF; cdr3_nt: TGTGCCAGCAGCTACGGGGGGATTCGGTACAATGAGCAGTTCTTC
clone_size: NA; v_call: TRBV27; d_call: NA; j_call: TRBJ1-3; cdr3_aa: CASSRGQSGNTIYF; cdr3_nt: TGTGCCAGCAGTCGCGGTCAATCTGGAAACACCATATATTTT
clone_size: few; v_call: TRBV18; d_call: TRBD1; j_call: TRBJ2-7; cdr3_aa: CASSPGGTGVYEQYF; cdr3_nt: TGTGCCAGCTCACCAGGGGGGACAGGGGTCTACGAGCAGTACTTC
clone_size: NA; v_call: TRBV2; d_call: TRBD1; j_call: TRBJ2-5; cdr3_aa: CASSLGQGAETQYF; cdr3_nt: TGTGCCAGCAGCCTTGGACAGGGGGCCGAGACCCAGTACTTC
clone_size: few; v_call: TRBV14; d_call: NA; j_call: TRBJ1-4; cdr3_aa: CASSQIQGVNEKLFF; cdr3_nt: TGTGCCAGCAGCCAGATACAGGGTGTTAATGAAAAACTGTTTTTT
clone_size: NA; v_call: TRBV6-6; d_call: NA; j_call: TRBJ1-5; cdr3_aa: CASSPHQKDSNQPQHF; cdr3_nt: TGTGCCAGCAGCCCACATCAGAAAGATAGCAATCAGCCCCAGCATTTT
clone_size: NA; v_call: TRBV5-1; d_call: NA; j_call: TRBJ2-7; cdr3_aa: CASSLFGGGSYEQYF; cdr3_nt: TGCGCCAGCAGCTTATTTGGAGGGGGCTCCTACGAGCAGTACTTC
clone_size: NA; v_call: TRBV14; d_call: NA; j_call: TRBJ2-7; cdr3_aa: CASSQKGGKTYEQYF; cdr3_nt: TGTGCCAGCAGCCAAAAAGGCGGGAAAACCTACGAGCAGTACTTC
clone_size: NA; v_call: TRBV7-9; d_call: NA; j_call: TRBJ2-1; cdr3_aa: CASSSRAQGWNNEQFF; cdr3_nt: TGTGCCAGCAGCTCGCGAGCGCAGGGGTGGAACAATGAGCAGTTCTTC
clone_size: NA; v_call: TRBV5-1; d_call: TRBD2; j_call: TRBJ2-1; cdr3_aa: CASSSWSSGGAGEQFF; cdr3_nt: TGCGCCAGCAGCTCGTGGTCTAGCGGGGGGGCGGGCGAGCAGTTCTTC
clone_size: NA; v_call: TRBV6-1; d_call: NA; j_call: TRBJ1-1; cdr3_aa: CASSEARNTEAFF; cdr3_nt: TGTGCCAGCAGTGAAGCGAGGAACACTGAAGCTTTCTTT
clone_size: NA; v_call: TRBV7-9; d_call: NA; j_call: TRBJ1-4; cdr3_aa: CASSRQGLSTNEKLFF; cdr3_nt: TGTGCCAGCAGCCGCCAGGGGTTGTCGACTAATGAAAAACTGTTTTTT
clone_size: once; v_call: TRBV28; d_call: TRBD1; j_call: TRBJ1-2; cdr3_aa: CASSSSGGRSNYGYTF; cdr3_nt: TGTGCCAGCAGTTCGTCAGGGGGTAGATCTAACTATGGCTACACCTTC
clone_size: few; v_call: TRBV29-1; d_call: NA; j_call: TRBJ1-1; cdr3_aa: CSVASGNTEAFF; cdr3_nt: TGCAGCGTTGCTTCAGGGAACACTGAAGCTTTCTTT
clone_size: NA; v_call: TRBV4-1; d_call: NA; j_call: TRBJ1-1; cdr3_aa: CASSQNAPQGAEAFF; cdr3_nt: TGCGCCAGCAGCCAAAATGCTCCGCAGGGCGCTGAAGCTTTCTTT
clone_size: NA; v_call: TRBV7-3; d_call: NA; j_call: TRBJ2-1; cdr3_aa: CASSLIARGNSYNEQFF; cdr3_nt: TGTGCCAGCAGCTTAATCGCTAGGGGAAACTCCTACAATGAGCAGTTCTTC
clone_size: NA; v_call: TRBV7-9; d_call: TRBD1; j_call: TRBJ2-7; cdr3_aa: CASSSTGKNYEQYF; cdr3_nt: TGTGCCAGCAGCTCGACAGGGAAAAACTACGAGCAGTACTTC
clone_size: NA; v_call: TRBV5-1; d_call: NA; j_call: TRBJ1-4; cdr3_aa: CASSLLGGLGGEKLFF; cdr3_nt: TGCGCCAGCAGCTTGTTGGGAGGTCTGGGCGGCGAAAAACTGTTTTTT
clone_size: NA; v_call: TRBV5-5; d_call: TRBD2; j_call: TRBJ2-5; cdr3_aa: CASSLEGVWRLAGAGETQYF; cdr3_nt: TGTGCCAGCAGCTTGGAGGGGGTATGGAGACTAGCGGGAGCGGGAGAGACCCAGTACTTC
clone_size: few; v_call: TRBV9; d_call: TRBD1; j_call: TRBJ1-2; cdr3_aa: CASSVVDRGGGYTF; cdr3_nt: TGTGCCAGCAGCGTAGTGGACAGGGGTGGAGGCTACACCTTC
clone_size: NA; v_call: TRBV7-9; d_call: NA; j_call: TRBJ2-7; cdr3_aa: CASSSGTNPFEQYF; cdr3_nt: TGTGCCAGCAGCTCCGGGACAAACCCCTTCGAGCAGTACTTC
clone_size: NA; v_call: TRBV5-1; d_call: TRBD1; j_call: TRBJ1-2; cdr3_aa: CASSKGTGNYGYTF; cdr3_nt: TGCGCCAGCAGTAAAGGGACAGGGAACTATGGCTACACCTTC
clone_size: NA; v_call: TRBV10-3; d_call: TRBD2; j_call: TRBJ2-7; cdr3_aa: CAISDQPGLAGSASYEQYF; cdr3_nt: TGTGCCATCAGTGATCAACCGGGACTAGCGGGATCCGCCTCCTACGAGCAGTACTTC
clone_size: NA; v_call: TRBV19; d_call: TRBD1; j_call: TRBJ1-2; cdr3_aa: CASSRRGGLVDGYTF; cdr3_nt: TGTGCCAGTAGTAGGAGAGGGGGCCTCGTCGATGGCTACACCTTC
clone_size: NA; v_call: TRBV9; d_call: TRBD2; j_call: TRBJ2-5; cdr3_aa: CASSVGTSGVQETQYF; cdr3_nt: TGTGCCAGCAGCGTGGGGACTAGCGGGGTGCAAGAGACCCAGTACTTC
clone_size: NA; v_call: TRBV2; d_call: NA; j_call: TRBJ2-3; cdr3_aa: CASSEVSFRGEQGLNTDTQYF; cdr3_nt: TGTGCCAGCAGTGAAGTCTCTTTCCGTGGTGAACAGGGATTAAACACAGATACGCAGTATTTT
clone_size: NA; v_call: TRBV5-4; d_call: NA; j_call: TRBJ1-4; cdr3_aa: CASSRYNEKLFF; cdr3_nt: TGTGCCAGCAGCCGTTATAATGAAAAACTGTTTTTT
clone_size: NA; v_call: TRBV6-5; d_call: NA; j_call: TRBJ1-2; cdr3_aa: CASSYSFQGPNYGYTF; cdr3_nt: TGTGCCAGCAGTTACTCCTTCCAGGGTCCTAACTATGGCTACACCTTC
clone_size: NA; v_call: TRBV29-1; d_call: TRBD1; j_call: TRBJ2-7; cdr3_aa: CSVLKGTGGYEQYF; cdr3_nt: TGCAGCGTTCTAAAAGGGACAGGGGGCTACGAGCAGTACTTC
clone_size: NA; v_call: TRBV7-3; d_call: TRBD2; j_call: TRBJ2-5; cdr3_aa: CASSLGGSGGETQYF; cdr3_nt: TGTGCCAGCAGCCTGGGGGGGTCAGGAGGAGAGACCCAGTACTTC
clone_size: NA; v_call: TRBV27; d_call: NA; j_call: TRBJ1-5; cdr3_aa: CASSLTLRGQPQHF; cdr3_nt: TGTGCCAGCAGTCTCACACTCAGGGGCCAGCCCCAGCATTTT
clone_size: NA; v_call: TRBV7-9; d_call: NA; j_call: TRBJ1-4; cdr3_aa: CASSLVGASLEKLFF; cdr3_nt: TGTGCCAGCAGCTTAGTTGGGGCCTCCCTTGAAAAACTGTTTTTT
clone_size: NA; v_call: TRBV5-1; d_call: TRBD1; j_call: TRBJ2-2; cdr3_aa: CASSRYRGDQNTGELFF; cdr3_nt: TGCGCCAGCAGCCGATACAGGGGCGACCAGAACACCGGGGAGCTGTTTTTT
clone_size: NA; v_call: TRBV28; d_call: TRBD1; j_call: TRBJ2-7; cdr3_aa: CASSLSGTGTYEQYF; cdr3_nt: TGTGCCAGCAGTTTAAGTGGGACAGGAACCTACGAGCAGTACTTC
clone_size: NA; v_call: TRBV6-1; d_call: TRBD1; j_call: TRBJ2-6; cdr3_aa: CATRTGGSGANVLTF; cdr3_nt: TGTGCCACTCGGACAGGGGGCTCTGGGGCCAACGTCCTGACTTTC
clone_size: NA; v_call: TRBV13; d_call: TRBD1; j_call: TRBJ2-7; cdr3_aa: CASSRTGGRAEQYF; cdr3_nt: TGTGCCAGCAGCCGAACAGGGGGCCGGGCCGAGCAGTACTTC
clone_size: NA; v_call: TRBV4-1; d_call: NA; j_call: TRBJ2-1; cdr3_aa: CASSQGAGSGEQFF; cdr3_nt: TGCGCCAGCAGCCAAGGGGCGGGCTCGGGCGAGCAGTTCTTC
clone_size: NA; v_call: TRBV30; d_call: NA; j_call: TRBJ2-7; cdr3_aa: CAWRWTTYEQYF; cdr3_nt: TGTGCCTGGAGATGGACTACCTACGAGCAGTACTTC
clone_size: NA; v_call: TRBV5-8; d_call: NA; j_call: TRBJ1-2; cdr3_aa: CASSPGPGDGYTF; cdr3_nt: TGTGCCAGCAGCCCGGGCCCGGGGGATGGCTACACCTTC
clone_size: NA; v_call: TRBV7-2; d_call: TRBD2; j_call: TRBJ2-3; cdr3_aa: CASSLGGLAGIDTQYF; cdr3_nt: TGTGCCAGCAGCTTGGGCGGACTAGCGGGGATAGATACGCAGTATTTT
clone_size: NA; v_call: TRBV11-2; d_call: TRBD1; j_call: TRBJ2-7; cdr3_aa: CASSRDREQYF; cdr3_nt: TGTGCCAGCAGCCGGGACAGGGAGCAGTACTTC
clone_size: NA; v_call: TRBV6-1; d_call: NA; j_call: TRBJ2-1; cdr3_aa: CASRTAGGTEQFF; cdr3_nt: TGTGCCAGCAGGACGGCCGGGGGTACTGAGCAGTTCTTC
clone_size: NA; v_call: TRBV28; d_call: TRBD2; j_call: TRBJ2-1; cdr3_aa: CASNGGGGNEQFF; cdr3_nt: TGTGCCAGCAATGGCGGGGGGGGGAATGAGCAGTTCTTC
clone_size: NA; v_call: TRBV28; d_call: NA; j_call: TRBJ2-1; cdr3_aa: CASGAGTTSGSYNEQFF; cdr3_nt: TGTGCCAGCGGGGCGGGAACTACCTCGGGCTCCTACAATGAGCAGTTCTTC
clone_size: NA; v_call: TRBV11-2; d_call: NA; j_call: TRBJ1-1; cdr3_aa: CASSLDLLNTEAFF; cdr3_nt: TGTGCCAGCAGCTTAGATCTTTTGAACACTGAAGCTTTCTTT
clone_size: NA; v_call: TRBV2; d_call: NA; j_call: TRBJ2-2; cdr3_aa: CASKGDGGLFF; cdr3_nt: TGTGCCAGCAAGGGCGACGGGGGGCTGTTTTTT
clone_size: NA; v_call: TRBV5-5; d_call: TRBD1; j_call: TRBJ1-2; cdr3_aa: CASSIGQVGGYTF; cdr3_nt: TGTGCCAGCAGCATCGGACAGGTCGGGGGCTACACCTTC
clone_size: NA; v_call: TRBV11-2; d_call: NA; j_call: TRBJ2-1; cdr3_aa: CASSLGTSNEQFF; cdr3_nt: TGTGCCAGCAGCTTAGGTACTAGTAATGAGCAGTTCTTC